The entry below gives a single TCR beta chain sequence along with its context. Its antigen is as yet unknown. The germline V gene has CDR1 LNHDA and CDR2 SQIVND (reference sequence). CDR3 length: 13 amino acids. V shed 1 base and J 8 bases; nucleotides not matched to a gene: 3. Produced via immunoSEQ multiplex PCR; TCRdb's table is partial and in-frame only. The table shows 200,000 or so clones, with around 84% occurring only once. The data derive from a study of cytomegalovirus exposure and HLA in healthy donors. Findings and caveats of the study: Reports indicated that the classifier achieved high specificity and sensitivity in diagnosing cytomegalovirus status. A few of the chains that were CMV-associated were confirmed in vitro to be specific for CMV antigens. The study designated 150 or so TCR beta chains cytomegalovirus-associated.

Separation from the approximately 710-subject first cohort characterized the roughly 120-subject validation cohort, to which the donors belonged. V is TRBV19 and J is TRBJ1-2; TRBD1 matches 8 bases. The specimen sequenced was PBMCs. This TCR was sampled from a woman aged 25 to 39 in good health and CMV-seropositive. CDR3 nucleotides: TGTGCCAGTAGTATAGCAGGGGGCGACGGCTACACCTTC. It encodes CASSIAGGDGYTF.